This is a list of T cell receptor beta chains from one sample in a study of blood T cell repertoires in COVID-19. The table came from immunoSEQ multiplex PCR; TCRdb's copy has only in-frame clones and leaves some out. The table records 50,000 to 75,000 clones, about 88% of them present only once. Sequencing was performed on peripheral blood. Every receptor here comes from a man older than 75 in a cohort sampled during active COVID-19. CDR3s include the opening cysteine and the closing phenylalanine or tryptophan. Fields, in order: J gene, D gene, V gene, clone size, CDR3 protein, CDR3 DNA. D genes are given only for firm matches. Clone size appears in some rows only: once, few, many, or a class for an expanded clone.

TRBJ2-1 | TRBD2 | TRBV6-2/TRBV6-3 | once | CASSRLAGAYNEQFF | TGTGCCAGCAGTCGACTAGCGGGGGCTTACAATGAGCAGTTCTTC
TRBJ1-4 | TRBD1 | TRBV19 | - | CASSTPGQGNNEKLFF | TGTGCCAGTAGTACCCCGGGACAGGGAAATAATGAAAAACTGTTTTTT
TRBJ1-1 | TRBD1 | TRBV29-1 | - | CSDIQGTNTEAFF | TGCAGCGACATACAGGGGACCAACACTGAAGCTTTCTTT
TRBJ1-6 | - | TRBV24-1 | - | CATSGKGDSYNSPLHF | TGTGCCACCAGTGGGAAGGGGGACTCCTATAATTCACCCCTCCACTTT
TRBJ1-1 | - | TRBV4-3 | - | CASSQDKGGWDNTEAFF | TGCGCCAGCAGCCAAGACAAGGGGGGGTGGGATAACACTGAAGCTTTCTTT
TRBJ2-7 | TRBD1 | TRBV5-1 | - | CASSLGTGAYEQYF | TGCGCCAGCAGCCTAGGGACAGGGGCATACGAGCAGTACTTC
TRBJ2-1 | TRBD1 | TRBV7-9 | once | CASSYTGARYNEQFF | TGTGCCAGCAGTTACACAGGGGCGCGTTACAATGAGCAGTTCTTC
TRBJ1-6 | - | TRBV19 | few | CASSIGQGGNSPLHF | TGTGCCAGTAGTATTGGCCAGGGAGGGAATTCACCCCTCCACTTT
TRBJ2-3 | - | TRBV9 | - | CASSVSGVTDTQYF | TGTGCCAGCAGCGTGTCAGGGGTCACAGATACGCAGTATTTT
TRBJ2-7 | TRBD1 | TRBV4-3 | - | CASSQEPPHRGSYEQYF | TGCGCCAGCAGCCAAGAACCCCCACACAGGGGTTCCTACGAGCAGTACTTC
TRBJ1-6 | - | TRBV6-6 | - | CASSYSEEVSPLHF | TGTGCCAGCAGTTATTCGGAGGAGGTATCACCCCTCCACTTT
TRBJ2-2 | - | TRBV5-1 | - | CASSLRGQYQNTGELFF | TGCGCCAGCAGCTTAAGGGGCCAATACCAAAACACCGGGGAGCTGTTTTTT
TRBJ1-1 | - | TRBV11-1 | - | CASSLGGNSEAFF | TGTGCCAGCAGCTTAGGGGGCAACTCTGAAGCTTTCTTT
TRBJ2-7 | - | TRBV6-5 | few | CASSYSSRNYEQYF | TGTGCCAGCAGTTACTCGTCCAGAAACTACGAGCAGTACTTC
TRBJ1-5 | TRBD1 | TRBV2 | once | CASSPGTGGNQPQHF | TGTGCCAGCAGTCCCGGGACAGGGGGCAATCAGCCCCAGCATTTT
TRBJ2-3 | - | TRBV6-5 | - | CASEGDADTQYF | TGTGCCAGCGAGGGGGACGCAGATACGCAGTATTTT
TRBJ1-2 | TRBD1 | TRBV5-4 | - | CASSLETGDGYTF | TGTGCCAGCAGCTTGGAGACAGGGGATGGCTACACCTTC
TRBJ2-2 | - | TRBV3-1/TRBV3-2 | - | CASSLQGKFIGELFF | TGTGCCAGCAGCTTACAGGGAAAGTTTATCGGGGAGCTGTTTTTT
TRBJ2-7 | TRBD2 | TRBV7-9 | - | CASSSGSQYEQYF | TGTGCCAGCAGTAGCGGGAGCCAATACGAGCAGTACTTC
TRBJ2-1 | TRBD1 | TRBV5-1 | - | CASSQGQVGDEQFF | TGCGCCAGCAGCCAAGGACAGGTCGGGGATGAGCAGTTCTTC
TRBJ1-2 | - | TRBV4-2 | - | CASSQEWGGVYGYTF | TGTGCCAGCAGCCAAGAGTGGGGGGGTGTCTATGGCTACACCTTC
TRBJ2-1 | - | TRBV7-6 | - | CASSFLQGNEQFF | TGTGCCAGCAGCTTTTTACAGGGAAATGAGCAGTTCTTC
TRBJ2-7 | TRBD1 | TRBV5-3 | - | CARSLAGDRGAYEQYF | TGTGCCAGAAGCTTGGCGGGGGACAGGGGGGCCTACGAGCAGTACTTC
TRBJ1-2 | TRBD1 | TRBV10-3 | - | CAISGDRGNYGYTF | TGTGCCATCAGTGGGGACAGGGGGAACTATGGCTACACCTTC
TRBJ2-5 | - | TRBV7-3 | - | CASSLREYETQYF | TGTGCCAGCAGCTTAAGGGAGTATGAGACCCAGTACTTC